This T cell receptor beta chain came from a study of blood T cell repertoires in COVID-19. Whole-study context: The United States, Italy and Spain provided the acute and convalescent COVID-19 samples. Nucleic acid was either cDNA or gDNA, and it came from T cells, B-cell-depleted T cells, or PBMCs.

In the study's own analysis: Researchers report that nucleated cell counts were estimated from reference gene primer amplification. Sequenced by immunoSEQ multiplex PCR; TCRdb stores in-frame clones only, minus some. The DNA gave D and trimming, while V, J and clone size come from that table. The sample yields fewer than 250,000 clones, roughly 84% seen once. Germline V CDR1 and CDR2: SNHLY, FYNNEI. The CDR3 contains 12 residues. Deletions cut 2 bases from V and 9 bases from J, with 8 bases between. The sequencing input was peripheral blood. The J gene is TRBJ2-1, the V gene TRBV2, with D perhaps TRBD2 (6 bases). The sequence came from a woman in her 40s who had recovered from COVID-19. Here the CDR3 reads CASSEYGGEQFF. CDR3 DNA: TGTGCCAGCAGTGAATACGGGGGTGAGCAGTTCTTC.